This T cell receptor beta chain was observed in a study of cytomegalovirus exposure and HLA in healthy donors. Whole-study results and caveats: Many donors carried some public TCRs, although rarity characterized most TCR sequences.

PCR amplification relied on 60 Vbeta primers (plus 13 Jbeta primers). This table comes from immunoSEQ multiplex PCR, and its TCRdb copy is limited to in-frame clones, with some not included. The sample has 150,000 to 200,000 clones, around 72% seen once. Notes on this clone: The antigen remains unidentified.

The germline CDR1 and CDR2 sequences are SGHAT and FQNNGV. The CDR3 totals 13 residues. Trimming pared 1 base from V and 4 bases from J, leaving 7 bases between. Sequencing was done on a sample of PBMCs. The TCR was taken from a man in his fifties or sixties in good health and CMV-seronegative. The V call is TRBV11-2, the J call TRBJ2-5, with D tentatively TRBD1 (6 bases). The CDR3 loop reads CASSLGGLETQYF. The CDR3 DNA reads as TGTGCCAGCAGCTTAGGGGGGCTAGAGACCCAGTACTTC. The whole variable domain, filled in from reference TRBV11-2 and TRBJ2-5, reads EAGVAQSPRYKIIEKRQSVAFWCNPISGHATLYWYQQILGQGPKLLIQFQNNGVVDDSQLPKDRFSAERLKGVDSTLKIQPAKLEDSAVYLCASSLGGLETQYFGPGTRLLVL.